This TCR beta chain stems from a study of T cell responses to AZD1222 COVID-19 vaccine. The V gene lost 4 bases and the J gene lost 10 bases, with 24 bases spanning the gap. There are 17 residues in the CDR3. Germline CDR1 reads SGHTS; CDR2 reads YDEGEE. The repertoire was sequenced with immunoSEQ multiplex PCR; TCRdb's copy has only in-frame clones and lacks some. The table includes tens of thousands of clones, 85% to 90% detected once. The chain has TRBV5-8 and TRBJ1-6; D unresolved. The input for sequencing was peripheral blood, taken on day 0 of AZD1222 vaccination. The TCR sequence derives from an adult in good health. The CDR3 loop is CASSRAGRPLRGSPLHF. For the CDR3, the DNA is TGTGCCAGCAGCCGCGCGGGGAGGCCCCTCCGTGGGTCACCCCTCCACTTT. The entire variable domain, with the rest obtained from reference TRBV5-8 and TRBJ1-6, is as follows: EAGVTQSPTHLIKTRGQQATLRCSPISGHTSVYWYQQALGLGLQFLLWYDEGEERNRGNFPPRFSGRQFPNYSSELNVNALELEDSALYLCASSRAGRPLRGSPLHFGNGTRLTVT.